The clone carrying this T cell receptor beta chain was seen only once. As yet, its antigen is unknown. The data are from a study of cytomegalovirus exposure and HLA in healthy donors. V was clipped by 5 bases and J by 4 bases, with 11 bases between them. The CDR3 covers 13 residues. Looked up from germline, CDR1 is SEHNR and CDR2 is FQNEAQ (reference sequence). Study findings and constraints: Later genetic work tied a missense DCLRE1C variant to beta-chain V and J trimming.

Primers for the PCR totalled 60 Vbeta and 13 Jbeta. Method: immunoSEQ multiplex PCR; TCRdb's copy keeps in-frame clones and lacks some. The sample has some 150,000 clones, approximately 77% seen once. The TCR was taken from a man aged 25 to 45 in good health and CMV-seropositive. The sample was PBMCs. V and J are TRBV7-9 and TRBJ2-5; D gene ambiguous. This CDR3 reads CASSLPNSETQYF. The DNA for the CDR3 is TGTGCCAGCAGCCTCCCTAATTCAGAGACCCAGTACTTC. Full variable domain (outside the CDR3, taken from reference TRBV7-9 and TRBJ2-5): DTGVSQNPRHKITKRGQNVTFRCDPISEHNRLYWYRQTLGQGPEFLTYFQNEAQLEKSRLLSDRFSAERPKGSFSTLEIQRTEQGDSAMYLCASSLPNSETQYFGPGTRLLVL.